This T cell receptor beta chain was identified during a study of blood T cell repertoires in COVID-19. Study-wide context: In each case, the material was cDNA or gDNA derived from T cells, B-cell-depleted T cells, or PBMCs.

Measured with immunoSEQ multiplex PCR; TCRdb has only the in-frame clones, and not every one. The table shows 200,000 to 250,000 clones, with 82% occurring only once. This CDR3 has 13 amino acids. CDR1 is ENHRY, CDR2 SYGVKD, per germline. Trimming stripped 6 bases from V and 6 bases from J, with 12 bases between. The TCR comes from a woman of 80 years or more with acute or convalescent COVID-19. Sequenced sample: peripheral blood. V is TRBV10-3 and J is TRBJ1-5; D gene unclear. In DNA form, the CDR3 reads TGTGCCATCAGGGACGGGGAAGTTCAGCCCCAGCATTTT. The encoded protein is CAIRDGEVQPQHF.